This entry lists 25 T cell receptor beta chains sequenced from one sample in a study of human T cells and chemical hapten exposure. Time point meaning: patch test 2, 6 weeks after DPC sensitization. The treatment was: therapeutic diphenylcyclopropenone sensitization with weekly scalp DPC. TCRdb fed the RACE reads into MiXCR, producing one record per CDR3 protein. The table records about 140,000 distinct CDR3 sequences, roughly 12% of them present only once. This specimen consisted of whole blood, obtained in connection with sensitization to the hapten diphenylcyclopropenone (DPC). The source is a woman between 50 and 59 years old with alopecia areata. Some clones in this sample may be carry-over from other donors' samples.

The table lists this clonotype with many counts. The DNA for the CDR3 is TGTGCCAGCAGTGAATTTTTATCCGGGGACGGGATTAATGAAAAACTGTTTTTT. It encodes CASSEFLSGDGINEKLFF. The chain carries TRBV25-1 and TRBJ1-4, with D perhaps TRBD1 (5 bases). Trimming pared 1 base from V and 4 bases from J, leaving 19 bases between. Germline V gives CDR1 MGHDK, CDR2 SYGVNS. The CDR3 runs to 18 residues.

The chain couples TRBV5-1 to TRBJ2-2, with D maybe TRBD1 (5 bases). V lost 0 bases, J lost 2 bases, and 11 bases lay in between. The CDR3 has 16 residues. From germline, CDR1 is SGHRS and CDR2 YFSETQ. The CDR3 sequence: CASSLVQALNTGELFF. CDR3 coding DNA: TGCGCCAGCAGCTTGGTACAGGCGCTAAACACCGGGGAGCTGTTTTTT.

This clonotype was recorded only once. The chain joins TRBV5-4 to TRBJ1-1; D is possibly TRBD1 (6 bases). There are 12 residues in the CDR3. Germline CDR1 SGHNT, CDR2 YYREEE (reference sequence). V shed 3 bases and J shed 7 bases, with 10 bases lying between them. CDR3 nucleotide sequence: TGTGCCAGCAGCTCGGTAGGGGGTGAAGCTTTCTTT. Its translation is CASSSVGGEAFF.

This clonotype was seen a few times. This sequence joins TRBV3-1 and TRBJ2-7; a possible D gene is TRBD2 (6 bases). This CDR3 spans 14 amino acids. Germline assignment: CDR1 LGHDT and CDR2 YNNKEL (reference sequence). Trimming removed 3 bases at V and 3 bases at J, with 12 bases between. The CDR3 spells CASSHTSRYYEQYF. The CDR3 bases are TGTGCCAGCAGCCACACTAGCAGGTACTACGAGCAGTACTTC.

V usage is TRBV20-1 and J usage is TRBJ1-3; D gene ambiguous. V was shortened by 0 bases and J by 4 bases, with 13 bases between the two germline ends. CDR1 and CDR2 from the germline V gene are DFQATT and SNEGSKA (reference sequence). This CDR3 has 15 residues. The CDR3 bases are TGCAGTGCTAGAGATTCACTGGTTCGAGGAAACACCATATATTTT. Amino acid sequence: CSARDSLVRGNTIYF.

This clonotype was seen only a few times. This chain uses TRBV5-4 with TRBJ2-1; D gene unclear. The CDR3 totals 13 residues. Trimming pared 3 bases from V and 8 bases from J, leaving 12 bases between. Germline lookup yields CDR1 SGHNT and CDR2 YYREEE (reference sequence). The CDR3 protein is CASSSPIRDEQFF. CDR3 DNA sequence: TGTGCCAGCAGCTCCCCGATAAGGGATGAGCAGTTCTTC.

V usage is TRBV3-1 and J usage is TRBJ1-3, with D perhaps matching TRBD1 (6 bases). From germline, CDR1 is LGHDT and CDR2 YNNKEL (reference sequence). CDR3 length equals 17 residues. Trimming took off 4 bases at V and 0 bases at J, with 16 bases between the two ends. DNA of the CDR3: TGTGCCAGCAGCCGCCCGGGGGTAGGGGGCTCTGGAAACACCATATATTTT. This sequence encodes CASSRPGVGGSGNTIYF. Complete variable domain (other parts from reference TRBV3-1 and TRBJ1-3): DTAVSQTPKYLVTQMGNDKSIKCEQNLGHDTMYWYKQDSKKFLKIMFSYNNKELIINETVPNRFSPKSPDKAHLNLHINSLELGDSAVYFCASSRPGVGGSGNTIYFGEGSWLTVV.

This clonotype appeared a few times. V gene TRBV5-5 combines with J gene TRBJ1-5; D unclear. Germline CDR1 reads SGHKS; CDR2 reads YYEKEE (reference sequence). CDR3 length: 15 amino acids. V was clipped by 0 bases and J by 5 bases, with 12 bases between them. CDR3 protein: CASSLGWQADQPQHF. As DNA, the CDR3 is TGTGCCAGCAGCTTGGGATGGCAGGCTGATCAGCCCCAGCATTTT. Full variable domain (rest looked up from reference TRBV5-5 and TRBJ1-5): DAGVTQSPTHLIKTRGQQVTLRCSPISGHKSVSWYQQVLGQGPQFIFQYYEKEERGRGNFPDRFSARQFPNYSSELNVNALLLGDSALYLCASSLGWQADQPQHFGDGTRLSIL.

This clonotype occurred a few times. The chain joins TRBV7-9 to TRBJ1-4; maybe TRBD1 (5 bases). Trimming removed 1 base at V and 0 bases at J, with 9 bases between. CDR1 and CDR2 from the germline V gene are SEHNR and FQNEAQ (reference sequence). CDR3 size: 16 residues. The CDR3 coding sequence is TGTGCCAGCAGCTTAGTGACAGATCCAACTAATGAAAAACTGTTTTTT. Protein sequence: CASSLVTDPTNEKLFF.

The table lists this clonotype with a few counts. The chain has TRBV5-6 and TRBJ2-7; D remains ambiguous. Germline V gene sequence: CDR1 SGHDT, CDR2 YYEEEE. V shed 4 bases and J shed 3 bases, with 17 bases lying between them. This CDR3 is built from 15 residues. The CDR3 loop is CASSVSLTMVYEQYF. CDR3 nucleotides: TGTGCCAGCAGCGTGTCCCTTACCATGGTCTACGAGCAGTACTTC.

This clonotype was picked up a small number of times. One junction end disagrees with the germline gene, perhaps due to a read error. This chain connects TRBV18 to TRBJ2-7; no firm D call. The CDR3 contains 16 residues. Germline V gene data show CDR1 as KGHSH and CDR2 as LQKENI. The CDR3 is CASSPLETARTYERYF. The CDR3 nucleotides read TGTGCCAGCTCACCTCTTGAAACAGCGAGGACCTACGAGCGGTACTTC.

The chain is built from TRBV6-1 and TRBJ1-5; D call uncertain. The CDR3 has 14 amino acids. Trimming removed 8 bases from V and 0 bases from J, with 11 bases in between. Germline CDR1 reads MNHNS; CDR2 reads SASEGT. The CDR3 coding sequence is TGTGCCAGCTCTGAAGACGGTAGCAATCAGCCCCAGCATTTT. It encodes CASSEDGSNQPQHF.

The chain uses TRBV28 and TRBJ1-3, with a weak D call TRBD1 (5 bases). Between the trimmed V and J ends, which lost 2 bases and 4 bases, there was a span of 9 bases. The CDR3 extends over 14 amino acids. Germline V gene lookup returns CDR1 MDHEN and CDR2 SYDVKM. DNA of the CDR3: TGTGCCAGCAGTTTAGGGGCATTCGGAAACACCATATATTTT. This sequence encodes CASSLGAFGNTIYF.

CDR3 amino acids: CASSLDGAGYNEQFF. The DNA for the CDR3 is TGCGCCAGCAGCTTGGATGGAGCGGGTTACAATGAGCAGTTCTTC. The gene calls are TRBV5-1 and TRBJ2-1, with D tentatively TRBD2 (6 bases). Looked up from germline, CDR1 is SGHRS and CDR2 is YFSETQ. CDR3 size: 15 residues. V lost 0 bases and J lost 4, with 11 bases in between.

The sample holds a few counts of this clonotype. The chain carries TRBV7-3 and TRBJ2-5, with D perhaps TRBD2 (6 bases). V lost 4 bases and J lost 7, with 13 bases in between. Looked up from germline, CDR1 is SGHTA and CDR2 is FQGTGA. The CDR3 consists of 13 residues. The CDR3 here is CASSSKGGGTQYF. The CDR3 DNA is TGTGCCAGCAGCTCGAAGGGAGGAGGGACCCAGTACTTC.

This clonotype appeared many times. This chain's CDR3 is CSAGQGRGQPQHF. The CDR3 nucleotides read TGCAGTGCGGGACAGGGGAGAGGGCAGCCCCAGCATTTT. This chain joins TRBV20-1 and TRBJ1-5, with 10 bases lining up with TRBD1. J gave up 7 bases and V 6 bases, and 6 bases lay outside the gene matches. The length of the CDR3 is 13 residues. CDR1 and CDR2 from the germline V gene are DFQATT and SNEGSKA (reference sequence).

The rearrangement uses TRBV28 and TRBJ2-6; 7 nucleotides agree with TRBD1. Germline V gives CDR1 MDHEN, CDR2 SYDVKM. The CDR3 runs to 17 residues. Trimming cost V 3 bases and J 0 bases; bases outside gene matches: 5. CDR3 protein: CASSFNRGLSGANVLTF. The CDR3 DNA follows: TGTGCCAGCAGTTTTAACAGGGGCCTCTCTGGGGCCAACGTCCTGACTTTC.

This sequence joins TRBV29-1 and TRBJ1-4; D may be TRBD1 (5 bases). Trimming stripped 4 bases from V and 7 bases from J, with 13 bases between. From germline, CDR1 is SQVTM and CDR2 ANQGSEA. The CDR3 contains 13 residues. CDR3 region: CSVGGVPGEKLFF. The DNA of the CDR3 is TGCAGCGTTGGGGGGGTTCCAGGTGAAAAACTGTTTTTT.

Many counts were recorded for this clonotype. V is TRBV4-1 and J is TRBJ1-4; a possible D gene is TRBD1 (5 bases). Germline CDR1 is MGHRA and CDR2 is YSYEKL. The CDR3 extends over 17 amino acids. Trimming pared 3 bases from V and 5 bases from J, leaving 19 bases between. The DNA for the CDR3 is TGCGCCAGCAGCCAGGGGACTCTACCACTGGGGAATGAAAAACTGTTTTTT. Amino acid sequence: CASSQGTLPLGNEKLFF.

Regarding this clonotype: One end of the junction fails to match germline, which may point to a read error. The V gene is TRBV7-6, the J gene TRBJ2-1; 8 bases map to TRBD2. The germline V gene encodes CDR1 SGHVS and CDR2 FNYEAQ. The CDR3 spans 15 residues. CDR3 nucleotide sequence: TGTGCCAGCAGCTTAGCGCCCCAACTAGCGGTTGAGCAGTCCTTC. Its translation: CASSLAPQLAVEQSF.

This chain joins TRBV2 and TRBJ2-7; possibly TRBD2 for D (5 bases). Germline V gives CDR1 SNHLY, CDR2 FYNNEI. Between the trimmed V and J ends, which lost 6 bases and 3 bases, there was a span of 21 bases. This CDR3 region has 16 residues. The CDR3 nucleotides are TGTGCCAGCAGCAGAGAATCTCGGGGAACTAGCTACGAGCAGTACTTC. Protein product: CASSRESRGTSYEQYF.

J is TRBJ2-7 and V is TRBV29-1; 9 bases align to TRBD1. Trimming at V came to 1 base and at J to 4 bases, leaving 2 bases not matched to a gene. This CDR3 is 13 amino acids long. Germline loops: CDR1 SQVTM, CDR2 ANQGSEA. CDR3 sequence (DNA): TGCAGCGTTGAAGGGACAGGGGTTTACGAGCAGTACTTC. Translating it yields CSVEGTGVYEQYF.

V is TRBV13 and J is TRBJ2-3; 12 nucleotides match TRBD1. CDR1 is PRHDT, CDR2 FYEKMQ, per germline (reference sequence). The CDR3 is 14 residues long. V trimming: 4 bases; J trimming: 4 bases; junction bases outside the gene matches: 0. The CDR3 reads CASSWDRGPDTQYF. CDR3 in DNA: TGTGCCAGCAGCTGGGACAGGGGGCCAGATACGCAGTATTTT.

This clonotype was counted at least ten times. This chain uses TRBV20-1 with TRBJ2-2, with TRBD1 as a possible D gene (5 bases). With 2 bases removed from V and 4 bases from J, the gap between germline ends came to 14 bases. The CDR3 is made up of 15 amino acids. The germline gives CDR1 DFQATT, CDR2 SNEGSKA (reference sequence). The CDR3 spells CSARPYRTGTGELFF. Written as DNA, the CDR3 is TGCAGTGCTAGACCCTACAGGACGGGCACCGGGGAGCTGTTTTTT.

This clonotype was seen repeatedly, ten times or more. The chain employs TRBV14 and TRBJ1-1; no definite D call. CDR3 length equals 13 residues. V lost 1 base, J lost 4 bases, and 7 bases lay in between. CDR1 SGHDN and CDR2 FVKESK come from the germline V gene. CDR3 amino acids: CASSQGLLTEAFF. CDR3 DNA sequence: TGTGCCAGCAGCCAAGGGTTGCTCACTGAAGCTTTCTTT.